This is a list of T cell receptor beta chains from one sample in a study of blood T cell repertoires in COVID-19. Profiled with immunoSEQ multiplex PCR; TCRdb holds only in-frame clones, not every one. The sample consists of around 200,000 clones, 86% of them appearing once. The sequencing input was PBMCs or T cells enriched from blood (not recorded which). These receptors were taken from a woman aged 30 to 39 who had been exposed to COVID-19. CDR3s include the opening cysteine and the closing phenylalanine or tryptophan. The D gene is left open where the match is weak. Rows give clone size only sometimes, using once, few, many, or a class for an expanded clone.

TRBJ1-5 | - | TRBD1 | TRBV19 | CASSIDRVSRQPQHF | TGTGCCAGTAGTATCGACAGGGTAAGTCGGCAGCCCCAGCATTTT
TRBJ2-3 | once | - | TRBV18 | CASSPRQGPDTQYF | TGTGCCAGCTCACCTAGGCAGGGGCCAGATACGCAGTATTTT
TRBJ1-2 | - | - | TRBV3-1/TRBV3-2 | CASSQDSGGLYGYTF | TGTGCCAGCAGCCAAGATTCGGGGGGGCTCTATGGCTACACCTTC
TRBJ2-1 | - | - | TRBV5-1 | CASSFTDSLNEQFF | TGCGCCAGCAGCTTTACTGACAGCCTCAATGAGCAGTTCTTC
TRBJ1-4 | once | TRBD1 | TRBV7-9 | CASSLDRGNEKLFF | TGTGCCAGCAGCCTGGACAGGGGTAATGAAAAACTGTTTTTT
TRBJ2-7 | - | - | TRBV6-5 | CASSYPTHYEQYF | TGTGCCAGCAGTTACCCTACCCACTACGAGCAGTACTTC
TRBJ1-3 | - | - | TRBV3-1/TRBV3-2 | CASSQPLGNTIYF | TGTGCCAGCAGCCAACCTTTAGGAAACACCATATATTTT
TRBJ2-3 | - | TRBD2 | TRBV9 | CASSRGGSGGTRTDTQYF | TGTGCCAGCAGCAGAGGAGGTAGCGGGGGGACCCGCACAGATACGCAGTATTTT
TRBJ2-7 | few | - | TRBV5-4 | CASSWREDYEQYF | TGTGCCAGCAGCTGGAGGGAGGACTACGAGCAGTACTTC
TRBJ1-5 | once | - | TRBV5-5 | CASSPGQGGEPQHF | TGTGCCAGCAGCCCGGGACAAGGGGGGGAGCCCCAGCATTTT
TRBJ1-2 | - | TRBD1 | TRBV2 | CASSLDRGYSYGYTF | TGTGCCAGCAGTCTCGACAGGGGGTATAGCTATGGCTACACCTTC
TRBJ1-2 | - | - | TRBV3-1/TRBV3-2 | CASSFPGVGEYGYTF | TGTGCCAGCAGTTTCCCGGGTGTCGGAGAATATGGCTACACCTTC
TRBJ1-4 | - | - | TRBV2 | CASSEGHPGGEKLFF | TGTGCCAGCAGTGAAGGGCACCCTGGCGGTGAAAAACTGTTTTTT
TRBJ2-3 | - | - | TRBV5-1 | CASSSTDSTSTDTQYF | TGCGCCAGTAGCTCCACTGACAGTACTAGCACAGATACGCAGTATTTT
TRBJ1-3 | - | - | TRBV5-1 | CASSLDRPSGGNTIYF | TGCGCCAGCAGCTTGGATAGACCCTCCGGGGGAAACACCATATATTTT
TRBJ2-7 | - | TRBD1 | TRBV30 | CAWCSGTGTYEQYF | TGTGCCTGGTGTTCCGGGACAGGGACCTACGAGCAGTACTTC
TRBJ2-3 | once | TRBD2 | TRBV9 | CASSVAGGGAVDADTQYF | TGTGCCAGCAGCGTAGCCGGCGGGGGGGCAGTCGACGCAGATACGCAGTATTTT
TRBJ1-4 | once | TRBD1 | TRBV27 | CASKPTGATNEKLFF | TGTGCCAGCAAACCCACAGGGGCAACTAATGAAAAACTGTTTTTT
TRBJ2-1 | - | TRBD1 | TRBV10-3 | CAIQRTGGYNEQFF | TGTGCCATCCAGAGGACAGGGGGCTACAATGAGCAGTTCTTC
TRBJ2-5 | - | TRBD2 | TRBV18 | CASSPGLVETQYF | TGTGCCAGCTCACCGGGACTAGTTGAGACCCAGTACTTC
TRBJ2-3 | - | TRBD2 | TRBV4-2 | CATRREASGGARDTQYF | TGTGCCACCCGTCGCGAGGCTAGCGGGGGGGCTAGAGATACGCAGTATTTT
TRBJ1-2 | - | TRBD1 | TRBV6-6 | CASSSRPGQNYGYTF | TGTGCCAGCAGTTCCCGACCGGGACAGAACTATGGCTACACCTTC
TRBJ2-3 | once | TRBD2 | TRBV4-1 | CASSLTGTSADTQYF | TGCGCCAGCAGCCTAACCGGGACTAGCGCCGATACGCAGTATTTT
TRBJ2-3 | - | TRBD1 | TRBV5-1 | CASSSGFSGQGGNTQYF | TGCGCCAGCAGCTCGGGATTCTCGGGACAGGGAGGAAATACGCAGTATTTT
TRBJ1-1 | - | TRBD1 | TRBV2 | CASSLSGTGATEAFF | TGTGCCAGCAGTCTTTCCGGGACAGGGGCCACTGAAGCTTTCTTT
TRBJ1-1 | - | - | TRBV6-5 | CASSYSGAAMNTEAFF | TGTGCCAGCAGTTACTCTGGAGCAGCCATGAACACTGAAGCTTTCTTT